This T cell receptor beta chain was recorded in a study of cytomegalovirus exposure and HLA in healthy donors. It was with 60 Vbeta and 13 Jbeta primers that the PCR ran. Clones were read by immunoSEQ multiplex PCR, and TCRdb kept only the in-frame ones, dropping some. The table has some 160,000 clones, roughly 80% seen once. Germline lookup yields CDR1 KGHSH and CDR2 LQKENI. The CDR3 covers 15 residues. Trimming cost V 3 bases and J 5 bases; bases outside gene matches: 5. What was sequenced was PBMCs. The rearrangement uses TRBV18 and TRBJ1-4; 8 bases align to TRBD1. This TCR derives from a man aged 60-69 years in good health and CMV-seronegative. The CDR3 DNA reads as TGTGCCAGCTCACCGGAGGGACAGGCGAATGAAAAACTGTTTTTT. Amino acid sequence: CASSPEGQANEKLFF. The full variable domain, in which reference TRBV18 and TRBJ1-4 provide the parts outside the CDR3, is NAGVMQNPRHLVRRRGQEARLRCSPMKGHSHVYWYRQLPEEGLKFMVYLQKENIIDESGMPKERFSAEFPKEGPSILRIQQVVRGDSAAYFCASSPEGQANEKLFFGSGTQLSVL.